This T cell receptor beta chain was sequenced in a study of early T cells in non-severe SARS-CoV-2 infection. Study summary: The authors sequenced bulk RNA from unsorted whole blood, leaving chains unpaired.

Germline V gene data show CDR1 as DFQATT and CDR2 as SNEGSKA (reference sequence). The CDR3 runs 10 residues. The germline V and J ends were trimmed by 6 bases and 6 bases, with 9 bases remaining between them. Study results and limitations: VDJdb-based annotation leaned toward anti-spike CD8 responses and missed private and CD4 specificities.

This clonotype was seen a few times. Its specificity is unknown. As part of library construction, unique molecular identifiers were attached to individual cDNA molecules. From the 5' RACE reads, TCRdb called clonotypes with MiXCR, one entry per CDR3 protein. This sample has about 77,000 distinct CDR3 sequences; about a sixth occur once, and the top ten carry about 3.1%. This clonotype originated in an adult who was a healthcare worker with PCR-confirmed SARS-CoV-2 infection or an uninfected control (not recorded which). The rearrangement joins TRBV20-1 to TRBJ2-7; unclear D gene. Specimen: whole blood. The CDR3 is CSASPREQYF. The CDR3 DNA reads as TGCAGTGCCTCCCCGCGCGAGCAGTACTTC.